Listed below are T cell receptor beta chains from one sample, sequenced in a study of T cell responses to AZD1222 COVID-19 vaccine. Sequencing was performed with immunoSEQ multiplex PCR; in TCRdb, only in-frame clones are kept and a portion is missing. Of some 86,000 clones in the sample, approximately 80% were seen once. The sample here was peripheral blood, taken on day 0 of AZD1222 vaccination. Receptors were obtained from an adult in good health. The CDR3 runs from the conserved cysteine through the conserved F or W. The D gene is left open where the match is weak. Clone size is stated in some rows and not others, as once, few, many or a class when expanded.

J	length	D	V	size	DNA	CDR3
TRBJ1-5	15	TRBD1	TRBV6-5	.	TGTGCCAGCAGAATCTCGGACAGGGGAAATCAGCCCCAGCATTTT	CASRISDRGNQPQHF
TRBJ1-1	12	.	TRBV18	.	TGTGCCAGCTCACCGATGAACACTGAAGCTTTCTTT	CASSPMNTEAFF
TRBJ1-2	13	.	TRBV12-3/TRBV12-4	few	TGTGCCAGCAGGCCCGGGCCGAACTATGGCTACACCTTC	CASRPGPNYGYTF
TRBJ2-3	13	.	TRBV18	.	TGTGCCAGCTCACCTTCTGGTCGCGATACGCAGTATTTT	CASSPSGRDTQYF
TRBJ2-1	15	.	TRBV7-2	.	TGTGCCAGCAGCTTAGCGCAGGGCTTTTACAATGAGCAGTTCTTC	CASSLAQGFYNEQFF
TRBJ1-1	14	.	TRBV5-1	once	TGCGCCAGCAGCACAAGGGCCTTGAACACTGAAGCTTTCTTT	CASSTRALNTEAFF
TRBJ2-1	13	.	TRBV6-5	few	TGTGCCAGCGGGCGGGACTCCCAGTTTGAGCAGTTCTTC	CASGRDSQFEQFF
TRBJ2-5	16	.	TRBV9	.	TGTGCCAGCAGCGTACTGCCGGGTGATTCTAGGGAGACCCAGTACTTC	CASSVLPGDSRETQYF
TRBJ2-1	15	.	TRBV11-2	.	TGTGCCAGCAGCTTAGTGGCGGGGCCCCACAATGAGCAGTTCTTC	CASSLVAGPHNEQFF
TRBJ1-2	15	.	TRBV4-1	.	TGCGCCAGCAGCCCAGGCCGGGATACTAACTATGGCTACACCTTC	CASSPGRDTNYGYTF
TRBJ1-2	15	TRBD1	TRBV29-1	few	TGCAGCGTTTCAGGGGGCGGTGGACAGAACTATGGCTACACCTTC	CSVSGGGGQNYGYTF
TRBJ1-5	14	.	TRBV6-5	.	TGTGCCAGCAGCGGGGGCCCTAGCAATCAGCCCCAGCATTTT	CASSGGPSNQPQHF
TRBJ2-7	14	.	TRBV27	.	TGTGCCAGCTCACCACGCCCTTTCACCTACGAGCAGTACTTC	CASSPRPFTYEQYF
TRBJ1-5	15	.	TRBV28	.	TGTGCCAGCAGTTTATGGGGGGTTAGCAATCAGCCCCAGCATTTT	CASSLWGVSNQPQHF
TRBJ1-2	12	.	TRBV4-2	.	TGTGCCAGCAGCCAGGCTGACAAAGCAATCACCTTC	CASSQADKAITF
TRBJ1-1	15	.	TRBV6-6	.	TGTGCCAGCAGGGTAGGGACACCGCAGTTCACTGAAGCTTTCTTT	CASRVGTPQFTEAFF
TRBJ2-2	16	.	TRBV24-1	.	TGTGCCACCAGTGACCCTAGCCGCGGAAACACCGGGGAGCTGTTTTTT	CATSDPSRGNTGELFF
TRBJ2-1	15	TRBD2	TRBV2	.	TGTGCCAGCACCCTAGGGGGGACTAGATACAATGAGCAGTTCTTC	CASTLGGTRYNEQFF
TRBJ1-1	15	.	TRBV3-1/TRBV3-2	few	TGTGCCAGCAGCCTCCCGGCAGGGAGGGGTGGTGGGGCTTTCTTT	CASSLPAGRGGGAFF
TRBJ2-6	13	.	TRBV5-5	.	TGTGCCAGCAGCTTACCTGGGGCCAACGTCCTGACTTTC	CASSLPGANVLTF
TRBJ1-5	15	TRBD1	TRBV6-5	once	TGTGCCAGCAGTTCGGGACAGGGTCACAATCAGCCCCAGCATTTT	CASSSGQGHNQPQHF
TRBJ1-3	15	.	TRBV19	.	TGTGCCAGTAGTGCTTGGGCGGGCTCTGGAAACACCATATATTTT	CASSAWAGSGNTIYF
TRBJ1-2	14	.	TRBV5-1	.	TGCGCCAGCAGCTTGGGAGCCGTCAACTATGGCTACACCTTC	CASSLGAVNYGYTF
TRBJ1-5	14	.	TRBV5-6	.	TGTGCCAGCAGCTTAGCGGACCGCAATCAGCCCCAGCATTTT	CASSLADRNQPQHF
TRBJ2-3	13	.	TRBV6-5	.	TGTGCCAGCAGTCTTACAGGGCCGGATACGCAGTATTTT	CASSLTGPDTQYF
TRBJ2-2	15	.	TRBV3-1/TRBV3-2	.	TGTGCCAGCAGCCCACGACGGACTAACACCGGGGAGCTGTTTTTT	CASSPRRTNTGELFF
TRBJ2-4	16	.	TRBV21-1	.	TGTGCCAGCATCCCCTTGGGACTACTAGCCAAAAACATTCAGTACTTC	CASIPLGLLAKNIQYF
TRBJ2-7	16	.	TRBV21-1	.	TGTGCCAGCAGCAAAGATCCCCGACAGGACGTCGACGAGCAGTACTTC	CASSKDPRQDVDEQYF
TRBJ2-5	13	.	TRBV25-1	.	TGTGCCAGCAGTGAACAGGGGGGGGAGACCCAGTACTTC	CASSEQGGETQYF
TRBJ1-3	14	.	TRBV18	.	TGTGCCAGCTCACCAGGGGCGGGCGGAAACACCATATATTTT	CASSPGAGGNTIYF
TRBJ1-5	13	TRBD1	TRBV19	.	TGTGCCAGTTCGACAGGGAGCAATCAGCCCCAGCATTTT	CASSTGSNQPQHF
TRBJ2-1	16	TRBD2	TRBV7-9	.	TGTGCCAGCACCCCCCTAGCGGGAGTAGCTTACAATGAGCAGTTCTTC	CASTPLAGVAYNEQFF
TRBJ2-6	15	.	TRBV27	.	TGTGCCAGCAGTTCTACCCCAGCCGGGGCCAACGTCCTGACTTTC	CASSSTPAGANVLTF
TRBJ2-4	17	.	TRBV2	.	TGTGCCAGCAGTCTAGGATGGCAGGGGGGTAGGAAAAACATTCAGTACTTC	CASSLGWQGGRKNIQYF
TRBJ1-4	15	.	TRBV6-1	once	TGTGCCAGCAGTACCGGGAAAATCGTTCTGGAAAAACTGTTTTTT	CASSTGKIVLEKLFF
TRBJ2-1	14	.	TRBV10-3	.	TGTGCCATCGGGGGTTTGAGCTCCTACAATGAGCAGTTCTTC	CAIGGLSSYNEQFF
TRBJ1-2	13	.	TRBV4-1	few	TGCGCCAGCAGCCAAGACAGGACCTATGGCTACACCTTC	CASSQDRTYGYTF
TRBJ2-7	13	.	TRBV12-3/TRBV12-4	.	TGTGCCAGCAGTCCCGGGCCTTCCTACGAGCAGTACTTC	CASSPGPSYEQYF
TRBJ1-1	15	TRBD1	TRBV28	.	TGTGCCAGCAGTTTATACCGAAGGACAGGTGTTGAAGCTTTCTTT	CASSLYRRTGVEAFF
TRBJ1-1	17	.	TRBV18	.	TGTGCCAGCTCACCAAGTCTCCTTAGGGGAGGGATCACTGAAGCTTTCTTT	CASSPSLLRGGITEAFF
TRBJ1-2	15	TRBD1	TRBV5-1	.	TGCGCCAGCAGCTCCGAAGGCAGGGGGCTAGATGGCTACACCTTC	CASSSEGRGLDGYTF
TRBJ2-1	14	TRBD1	TRBV6-5	.	TGTGCCAGCAGTCTCACCCAGGGGGCGAATGAGCAGTTCTTC	CASSLTQGANEQFF
TRBJ2-7	15	.	TRBV19	.	TGTGCCAGTAGTATTCGAGGGGGAAAGTCCTACGAGCAGTACTTC	CASSIRGGKSYEQYF
TRBJ2-7	12	.	TRBV10-3	few	TGTGCCATAGGGGGGGCCGGGAACGAGCAGTACTTC	CAIGGAGNEQYF
TRBJ1-2	14	.	TRBV6-5	.	TGTGCCAGCAGGGGGACGGGAATTAACTATGGCTACACCTTC	CASRGTGINYGYTF
TRBJ1-2	16	.	TRBV6-6	.	TGTGCCAGCAGTTACACCTCGGATGCAGGTGGCTATGGCTACACCTTC	CASSYTSDAGGYGYTF
TRBJ2-7	12	.	TRBV12-3/TRBV12-4	few	TGTGCCAGCAGTTTATTTGGCCGCGAGCAGTACTTC	CASSLFGREQYF
TRBJ1-2	14	.	TRBV7-9	.	TGTGCCAGCAGCTTAGCAGTGGGTGCCTATGGCTACACCTTC	CASSLAVGAYGYTF
TRBJ2-2	17	TRBD2	TRBV5-4	.	TGTGCCAGCAGCTTGGGACCGGGGGGGGCGAGGTCCGGGGAGCTGTTTTTT	CASSLGPGGARSGELFF
TRBJ1-5	14	.	TRBV2	.	TGTGCCAGCAGTGAAGCGGGGGGGAATCAGCCCCAGCATTTT	CASSEAGGNQPQHF
TRBJ2-7	11	.	TRBV7-9	few	TGTGCCAGCAGCTCGCCCTACGAGCAGTACTTC	CASSSPYEQYF
TRBJ1-1	14	TRBD1	TRBV3-1/TRBV3-2	.	TGTGCCAGCAGCCCCTTAACAGGGGCCCGGGAAGCTTTCTTT	CASSPLTGAREAFF
TRBJ1-5	14	TRBD1	TRBV5-1	.	TGCGCCAGCAGCGCCGGGACAGGGGATCAGCCCCAGCATTTT	CASSAGTGDQPQHF
TRBJ2-5	14	.	TRBV5-1	few	TGCGCCAGCAGCTATGGTCAGGGACAAGAGACCCAGTACTTC	CASSYGQGQETQYF